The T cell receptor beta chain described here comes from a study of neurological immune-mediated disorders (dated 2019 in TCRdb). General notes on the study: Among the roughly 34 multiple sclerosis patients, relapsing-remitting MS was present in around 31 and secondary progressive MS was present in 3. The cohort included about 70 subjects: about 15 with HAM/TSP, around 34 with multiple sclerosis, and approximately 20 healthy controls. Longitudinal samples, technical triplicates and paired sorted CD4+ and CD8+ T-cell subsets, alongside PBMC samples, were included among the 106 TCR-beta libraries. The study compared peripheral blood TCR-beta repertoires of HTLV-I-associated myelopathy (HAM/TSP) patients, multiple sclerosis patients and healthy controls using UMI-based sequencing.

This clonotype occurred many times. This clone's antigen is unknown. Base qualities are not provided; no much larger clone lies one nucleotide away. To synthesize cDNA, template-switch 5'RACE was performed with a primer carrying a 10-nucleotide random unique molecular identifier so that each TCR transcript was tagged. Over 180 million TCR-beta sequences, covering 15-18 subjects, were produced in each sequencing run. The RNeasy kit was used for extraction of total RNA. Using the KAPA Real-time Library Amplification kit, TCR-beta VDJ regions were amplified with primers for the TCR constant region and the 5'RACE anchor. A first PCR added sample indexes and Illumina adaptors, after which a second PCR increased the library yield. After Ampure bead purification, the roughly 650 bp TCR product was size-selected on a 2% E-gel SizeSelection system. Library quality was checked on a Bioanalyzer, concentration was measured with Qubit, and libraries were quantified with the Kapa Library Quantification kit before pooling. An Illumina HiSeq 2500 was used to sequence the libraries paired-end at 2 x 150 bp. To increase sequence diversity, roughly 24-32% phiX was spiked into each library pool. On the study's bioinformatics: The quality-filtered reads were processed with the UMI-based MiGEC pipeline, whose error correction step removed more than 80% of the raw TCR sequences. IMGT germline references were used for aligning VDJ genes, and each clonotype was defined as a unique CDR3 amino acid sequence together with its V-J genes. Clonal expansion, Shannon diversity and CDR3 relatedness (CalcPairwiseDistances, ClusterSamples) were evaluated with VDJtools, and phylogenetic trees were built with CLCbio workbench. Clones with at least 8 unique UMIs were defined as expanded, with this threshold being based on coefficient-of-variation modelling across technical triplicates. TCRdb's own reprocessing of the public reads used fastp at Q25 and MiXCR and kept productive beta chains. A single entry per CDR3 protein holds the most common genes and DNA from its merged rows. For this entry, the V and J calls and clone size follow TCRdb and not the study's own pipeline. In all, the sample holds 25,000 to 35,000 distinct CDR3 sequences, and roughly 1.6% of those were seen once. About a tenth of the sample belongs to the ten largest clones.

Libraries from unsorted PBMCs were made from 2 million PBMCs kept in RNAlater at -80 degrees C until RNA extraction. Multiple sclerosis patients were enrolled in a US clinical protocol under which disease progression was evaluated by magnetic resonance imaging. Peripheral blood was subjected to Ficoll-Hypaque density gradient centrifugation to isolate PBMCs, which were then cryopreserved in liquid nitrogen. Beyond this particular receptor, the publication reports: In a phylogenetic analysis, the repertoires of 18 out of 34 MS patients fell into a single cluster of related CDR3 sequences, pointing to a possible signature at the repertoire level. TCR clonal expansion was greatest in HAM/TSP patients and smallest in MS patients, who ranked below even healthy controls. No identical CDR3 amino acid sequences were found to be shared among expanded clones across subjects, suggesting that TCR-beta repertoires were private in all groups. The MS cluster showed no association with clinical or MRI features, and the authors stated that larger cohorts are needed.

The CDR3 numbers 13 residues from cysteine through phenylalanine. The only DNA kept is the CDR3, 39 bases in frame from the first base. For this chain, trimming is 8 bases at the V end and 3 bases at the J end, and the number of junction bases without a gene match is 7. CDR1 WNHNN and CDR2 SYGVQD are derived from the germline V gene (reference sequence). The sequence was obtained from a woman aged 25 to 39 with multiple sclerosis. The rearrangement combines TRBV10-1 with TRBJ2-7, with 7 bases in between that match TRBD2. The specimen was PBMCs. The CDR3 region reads CASGPGGIYEQYF. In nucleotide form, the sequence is TGCGCCAGCGGTCCCGGGGGGATCTACGAGCAGTACTTC.